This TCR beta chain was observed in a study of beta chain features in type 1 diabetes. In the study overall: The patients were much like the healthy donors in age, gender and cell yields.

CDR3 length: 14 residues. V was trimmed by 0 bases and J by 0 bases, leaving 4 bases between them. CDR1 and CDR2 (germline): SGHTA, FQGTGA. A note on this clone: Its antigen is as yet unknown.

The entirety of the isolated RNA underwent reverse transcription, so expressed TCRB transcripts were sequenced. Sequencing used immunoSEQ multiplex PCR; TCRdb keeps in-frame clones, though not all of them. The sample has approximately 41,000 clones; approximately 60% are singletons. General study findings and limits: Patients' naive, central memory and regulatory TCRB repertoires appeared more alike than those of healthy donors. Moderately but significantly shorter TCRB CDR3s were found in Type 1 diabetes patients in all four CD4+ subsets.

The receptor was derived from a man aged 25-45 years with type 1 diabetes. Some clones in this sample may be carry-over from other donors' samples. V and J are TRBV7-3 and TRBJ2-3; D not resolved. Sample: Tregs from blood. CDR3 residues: CASSLTSSTDTQYF. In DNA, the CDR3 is TGTGCCAGCAGCTTAACTTCTAGCACAGATACGCAGTATTTT.